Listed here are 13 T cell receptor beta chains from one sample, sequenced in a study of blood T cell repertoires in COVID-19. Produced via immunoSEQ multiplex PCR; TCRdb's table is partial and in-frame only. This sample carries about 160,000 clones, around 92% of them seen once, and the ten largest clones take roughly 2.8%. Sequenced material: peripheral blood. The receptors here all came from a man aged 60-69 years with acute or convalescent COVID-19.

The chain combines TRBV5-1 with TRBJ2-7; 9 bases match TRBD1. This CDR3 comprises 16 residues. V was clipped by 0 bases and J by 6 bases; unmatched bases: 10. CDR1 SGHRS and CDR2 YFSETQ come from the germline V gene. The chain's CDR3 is CASSLAPGTGISEQYF. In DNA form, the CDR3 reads TGCGCCAGCAGCTTGGCTCCCGGGACAGGGATCAGCGAGCAGTACTTC.

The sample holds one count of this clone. CDR3 in DNA: TGTGCCAGCAGCTTCGGGGGCTACAATGAGCAGTTCTTC. Residues: CASSFGGYNEQFF. The chain recombines TRBV7-9 with TRBJ2-1; a possible D gene is TRBD2 (6 bases). The CDR3 is 13 amino acids. The V gene's germline CDR1 is SEHNR and CDR2 FQNEAQ (reference sequence). V lost 3 bases and J lost 3, with 6 bases in between.

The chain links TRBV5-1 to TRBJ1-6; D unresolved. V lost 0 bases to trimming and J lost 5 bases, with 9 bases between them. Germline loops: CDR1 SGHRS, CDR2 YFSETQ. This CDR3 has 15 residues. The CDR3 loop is CASSLAQRNNSPLHF. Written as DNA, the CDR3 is TGCGCCAGCAGCTTGGCCCAGAGGAATAATTCACCCCTCCACTTT.

The CDR3 here is CASTGFRAITGELFF. DNA for the CDR3: TGTGCCAGCACCGGGTTCAGGGCTATCACCGGGGAGCTGTTTTTT. This chain links TRBV2 with TRBJ2-2; D possibly corresponds to TRBD1 (5 bases). Germline-derived CDR1 and CDR2 are SNHLY and FYNNEI. The CDR3 has 15 amino acids. V was shortened by 7 bases and J by 4 bases, with 16 bases between the two germline ends.

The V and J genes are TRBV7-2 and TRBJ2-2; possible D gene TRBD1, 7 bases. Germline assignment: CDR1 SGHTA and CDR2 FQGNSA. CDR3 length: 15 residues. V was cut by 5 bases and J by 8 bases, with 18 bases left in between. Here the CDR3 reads CASSPDRAGTGELFF. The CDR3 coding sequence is TGTGCCAGCAGCCCAGACAGGGCGGGAACGGGGGAGCTGTTTTTT.

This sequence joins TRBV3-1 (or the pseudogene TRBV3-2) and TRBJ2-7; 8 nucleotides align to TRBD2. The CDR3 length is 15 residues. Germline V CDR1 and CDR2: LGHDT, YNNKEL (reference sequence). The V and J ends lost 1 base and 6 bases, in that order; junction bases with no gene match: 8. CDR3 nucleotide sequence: TGTGCCAGCAGCCAAGGGTCGGGGGGGATCTTCGAGCAGTACTTC. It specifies CASSQGSGGIFEQYF.

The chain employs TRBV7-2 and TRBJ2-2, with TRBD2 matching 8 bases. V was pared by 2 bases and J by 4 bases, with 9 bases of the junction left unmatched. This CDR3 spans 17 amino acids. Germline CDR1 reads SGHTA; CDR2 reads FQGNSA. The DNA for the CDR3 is TGTGCCAGCAGCTTATTGCGGGGGGCCCGAGCCACCGGGGAGCTGTTTTTT. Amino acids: CASSLLRGARATGELFF. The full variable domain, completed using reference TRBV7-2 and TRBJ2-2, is GAGVSQSPSNKVTEKGKDVELRCDPISGHTALYWYRQSLGQGLEFLIYFQGNSAPDKSGLPSDRFSAERTGGSVSTLTIQRTQQEDSAVYLCASSLLRGARATGELFFGEGSRLTVL.

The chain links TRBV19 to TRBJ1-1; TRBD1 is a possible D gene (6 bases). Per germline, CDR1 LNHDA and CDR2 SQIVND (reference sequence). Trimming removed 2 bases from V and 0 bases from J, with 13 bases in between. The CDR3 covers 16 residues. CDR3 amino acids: CASSILLQGLNTEAFF. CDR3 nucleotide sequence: TGTGCCAGTAGTATACTCCTACAGGGACTGAACACTGAAGCTTTCTTT.

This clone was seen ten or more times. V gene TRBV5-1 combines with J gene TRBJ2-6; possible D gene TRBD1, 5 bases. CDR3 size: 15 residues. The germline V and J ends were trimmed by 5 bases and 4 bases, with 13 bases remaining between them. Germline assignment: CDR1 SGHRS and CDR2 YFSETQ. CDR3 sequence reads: CASSLQAAGANVLTF. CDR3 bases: TGCGCCAGCAGTTTACAGGCCGCCGGGGCCAACGTCCTGACTTTC.

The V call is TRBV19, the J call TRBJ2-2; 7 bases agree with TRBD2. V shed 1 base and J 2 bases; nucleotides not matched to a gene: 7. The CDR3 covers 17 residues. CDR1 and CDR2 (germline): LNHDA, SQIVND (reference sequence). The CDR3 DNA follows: TGTGCCAGTAGTATAGCTTGGGGGGGAACTAACACCGGGGAGCTGTTTTTT. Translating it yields CASSIAWGGTNTGELFF. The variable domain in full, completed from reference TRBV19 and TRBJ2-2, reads DGGITQSPKYLFRKEGQNVTLSCEQNLNHDAMYWYRQDPGQGLRLIYYSQIVNDFQKGDIAEGYSVSREKKESFPLTVTSAQKNPTAFYLCASSIAWGGTNTGELFFGEGSRLTVL.

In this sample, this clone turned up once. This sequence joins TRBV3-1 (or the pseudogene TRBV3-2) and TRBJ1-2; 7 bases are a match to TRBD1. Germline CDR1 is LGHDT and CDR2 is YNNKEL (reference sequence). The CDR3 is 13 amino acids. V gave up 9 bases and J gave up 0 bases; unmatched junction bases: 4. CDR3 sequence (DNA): TGTGCCAGTTTGACAGGGTCTAACTATGGCTACACCTTC. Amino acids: CASLTGSNYGYTF.

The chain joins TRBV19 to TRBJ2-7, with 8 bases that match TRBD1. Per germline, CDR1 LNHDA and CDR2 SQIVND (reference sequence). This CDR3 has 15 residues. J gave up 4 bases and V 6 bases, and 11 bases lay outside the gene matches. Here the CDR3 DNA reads TGTGCCAGTAGCAGCCCGGGACAGGCGGGGTACGAGCAGTACTTC. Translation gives CASSSPGQAGYEQYF.

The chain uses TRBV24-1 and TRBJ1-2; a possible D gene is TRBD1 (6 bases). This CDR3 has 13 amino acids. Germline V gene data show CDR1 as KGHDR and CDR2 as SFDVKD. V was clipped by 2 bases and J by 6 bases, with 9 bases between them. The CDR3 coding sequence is TGTGCCACCAGTGATTACAAGGGGGATGGCTACACCTTC. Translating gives CATSDYKGDGYTF.